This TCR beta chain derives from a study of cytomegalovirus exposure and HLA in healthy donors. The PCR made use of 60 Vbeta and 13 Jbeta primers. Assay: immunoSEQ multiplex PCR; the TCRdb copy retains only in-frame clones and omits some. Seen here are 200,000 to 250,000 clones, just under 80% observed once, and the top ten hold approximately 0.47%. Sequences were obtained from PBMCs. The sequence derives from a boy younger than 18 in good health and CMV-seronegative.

The CDR3 region is CASSSLKGRPDQPQHF. In nucleotides, the CDR3 is TGTGCCAGCAGTTCATTGAAGGGGCGCCCCGATCAGCCCCAGCATTTT. The chain is built from TRBV6-6 and TRBJ1-5, with TRBD1 as a possible D gene (5 bases). Deletions cut 4 bases from V and 5 bases from J, with 18 bases between. Germline V lookup: CDR1 MNHNY, CDR2 SVGAGI (reference sequence). The CDR3 runs to 16 residues.